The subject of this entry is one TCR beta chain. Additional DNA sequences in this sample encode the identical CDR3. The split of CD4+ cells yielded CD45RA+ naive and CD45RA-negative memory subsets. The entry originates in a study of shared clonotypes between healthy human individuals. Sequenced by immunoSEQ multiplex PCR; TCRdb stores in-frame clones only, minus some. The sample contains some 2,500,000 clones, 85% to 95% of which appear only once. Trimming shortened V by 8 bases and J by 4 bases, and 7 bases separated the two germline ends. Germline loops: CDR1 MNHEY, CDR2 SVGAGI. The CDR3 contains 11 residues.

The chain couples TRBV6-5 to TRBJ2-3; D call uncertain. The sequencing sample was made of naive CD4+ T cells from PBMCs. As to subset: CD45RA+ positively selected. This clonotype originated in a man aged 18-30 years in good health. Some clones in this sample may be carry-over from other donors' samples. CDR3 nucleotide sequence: TGTGCCAGCTCCTATGCAGATACGCAGTATTTT. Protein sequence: CASSYADTQYF.